These T cell receptor beta chains were read from a single sample in a study of cytomegalovirus exposure and HLA in healthy donors. Using immunoSEQ multiplex PCR, the repertoire was profiled, and TCRdb retains in-frame clones only, with some absent. The sample includes some 170,000 clones, just over 75% of them seen just once. The specimen was PBMCs. The receptors stem from a woman between 55 and 75 years old in good health and CMV-seropositive. Each CDR3 is given with its conserved first and last residue. Fields, in order: D gene, clone size, V gene, J gene, CDR3 protein, CDR3 DNA. A D gene is named only where the DNA matches it firmly. Size tells how often a clone was seen (once, few, many) or the class of an expanded clone, and some rows leave it out.

.	.	TRBV27	TRBJ2-7	CASSPNLYYEQYF	TGTGCCAGCAGTCCGAACCTATACTACGAGCAGTACTTC
.	.	TRBV30	TRBJ2-5	CAWSFMGAGETQYF	TGTGCCTGGAGTTTCATGGGGGCGGGCGAGACCCAGTACTTC
.	.	TRBV27	TRBJ1-5	CASSLGQQHQPQHF	TGTGCCAGCAGTTTAGGGCAGCAGCATCAGCCCCAGCATTTT
TRBD2	.	TRBV7-8	TRBJ2-5	CASSLAGGPETQYF	TGTGCCAGCAGCTTGGCGGGAGGGCCGGAGACCCAGTACTTC
TRBD1	.	TRBV4-2	TRBJ1-5	CASSQLQGAGQPQHF	TGTGCCAGCAGCCAACTTCAGGGGGCAGGGCAGCCCCAGCATTTT
.	.	TRBV29-1	TRBJ2-7	CSVLGPLGDEQYF	TGCAGCGTTTTAGGGCCTCTCGGGGACGAGCAGTACTTC
TRBD1	.	TRBV30	TRBJ1-2	CAWTRTGTHGYTF	TGTGCCTGGACCCGGACAGGGACCCATGGCTACACCTTC
TRBD2	.	TRBV9	TRBJ2-1	CASSGLAGGRWDEQFF	TGTGCCAGCAGCGGCCTAGCGGGGGGGCGGTGGGATGAGCAGTTCTTC
.	few	TRBV7-2	TRBJ2-1	CASSSPPRGHEQFF	TGTGCCAGCAGCTCCCCACCCAGGGGCCATGAGCAGTTCTTC
.	.	TRBV2	TRBJ1-5	CASSTGPKNQPQHF	TGTGCCAGCAGCACAGGCCCGAAGAATCAGCCCCAGCATTTT
.	.	TRBV18	TRBJ1-2	CASSPGRLNYGYTF	TGTGCCAGCTCACCAGGCAGGCTTAACTATGGCTACACCTTC
TRBD2	.	TRBV7-2	TRBJ2-5	CASSLRLAGGEETQYF	TGTGCCAGCAGCTTGAGACTAGCGGGGGGGGAGGAGACCCAGTACTTC
TRBD1	.	TRBV27	TRBJ1-2	CASSLGDRRGYTF	TGTGCCAGCAGTTTGGGGGACAGACGCGGCTACACCTTC
TRBD2	.	TRBV2	TRBJ2-1	CASPSGSSLYNKQFF	TGTGCCAGCCCTAGCGGATCATCACTCTACAATAAGCAGTTCTTC
TRBD2	few	TRBV13	TRBJ2-5	CASSLNRGAGGYQETQYF	TGTGCCAGCAGCTTAAACCGTGGAGCGGGGGGATACCAAGAGACCCAGTACTTC
.	.	TRBV7-2	TRBJ2-2	CASSLGGGRSGELFF	TGTGCCAGCAGCTTAGGGGGGGGGCGATCCGGGGAGCTGTTTTTT
.	.	TRBV6-5	TRBJ1-1	CASSYSGGTEAFF	TGTGCCAGCAGTTACTCCGGCGGGACTGAAGCTTTCTTT
TRBD1	.	TRBV14	TRBJ1-3	CASSHKGANSGNTIYF	TGTGCCAGCAGCCATAAGGGGGCTAACTCTGGAAACACCATATATTTT
TRBD2	.	TRBV10-1	TRBJ2-1	CAGPGTSGGVLLNEQFF	TGCGCCGGCCCCGGGACTAGCGGGGGGGTCTTGCTGAATGAGCAGTTCTTC
TRBD1	.	TRBV6-6	TRBJ2-7	CASSTPGQFYEQYF	TGTGCCAGCAGTACGCCGGGACAGTTCTACGAGCAGTACTTC
TRBD1	.	TRBV5-1	TRBJ2-1	CASTPGQGNNEQFF	TGCGCCAGCACGCCGGGACAGGGTAACAATGAGCAGTTCTTC
TRBD1	.	TRBV18	TRBJ2-1	CASTSGQGAVEQFF	TGTGCCAGCACCTCCGGACAGGGGGCTGTCGAGCAGTTCTTC
TRBD2	.	TRBV6-6	TRBJ2-3	CASSQVIGLAGGPQYF	TGTGCCAGCAGTCAAGTGATAGGACTAGCGGGAGGGCCCCAGTATTTT
TRBD1	.	TRBV10-1	TRBJ1-4	CASIETDRDNEKLFF	TGCGCCAGCATCGAGACGGACAGGGACAATGAAAAACTGTTTTTT
.	.	TRBV11-2	TRBJ1-3	CASSLAGTFYGNTIYF	TGTGCCAGCAGCTTAGCCGGGACTTTTTATGGAAACACCATATATTTT
.	.	TRBV7-6	TRBJ1-1	CASRKQANTEAFF	TGTGCCAGCAGAAAACAGGCGAACACTGAAGCTTTCTTT
.	few	TRBV11-2	TRBJ1-2	CASSLKTANYGYTF	TGTGCCAGCAGCTTAAAGACAGCTAACTATGGCTACACCTTC
.	few	TRBV30	TRBJ2-7	CAWRGGGTPYEQYF	TGTGCCTGGAGAGGGGGGGGGACCCCCTACGAGCAGTACTTC
.	.	TRBV7-3	TRBJ2-6	CASNPGGSSGANVLTF	TGTGCCAGCAACCCCGGAGGAAGCTCTGGGGCCAACGTCCTGACTTTC
TRBD2	once	TRBV4-1	TRBJ2-1	CASSKQGSGSQNEQFF	TGCGCCAGCAGTAAGCAGGGTAGCGGGAGTCAGAATGAGCAGTTCTTC
.	once	TRBV11-3	TRBJ2-1	CASSLAGLNNEQFF	TGTGCCAGCAGCTTAGCGGGACTGAACAATGAGCAGTTCTTC
.	few	TRBV4-3	TRBJ1-5	CASSQDRGGDQPQHF	TGCGCCAGCAGCCAAGATCGGGGGGGTGATCAGCCCCAGCATTTT